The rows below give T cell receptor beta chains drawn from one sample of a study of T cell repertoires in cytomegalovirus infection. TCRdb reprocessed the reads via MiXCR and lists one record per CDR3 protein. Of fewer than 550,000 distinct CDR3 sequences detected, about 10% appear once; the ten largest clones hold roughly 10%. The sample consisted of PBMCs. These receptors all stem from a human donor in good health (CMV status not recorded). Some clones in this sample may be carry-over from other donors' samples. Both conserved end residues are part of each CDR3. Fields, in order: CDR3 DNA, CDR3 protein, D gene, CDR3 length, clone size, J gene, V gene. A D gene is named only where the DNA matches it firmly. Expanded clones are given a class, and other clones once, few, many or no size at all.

DNA: TGTGCCAGCAGCGGCCGGGCTCACAATGAGCAGTTCTTC
CDR3: CASSGRAHNEQFF
D: -
length: 13
size: -
J: TRBJ2-1
V: TRBV7-9

DNA: TGTGCCAGCAGCTCCGCACAGGGAAGGGCTTTCTTT
CDR3: CASSSAQGRAFF
D: -
length: 12
size: many
J: TRBJ1-1
V: TRBV7-8

DNA: TGTGCCATCAGTCTCGCCAGGGGTTCTGGTAATGAAAAACTGTTTTTT
CDR3: CAISLARGSGNEKLFF
D: -
length: 16
size: few
J: TRBJ1-4
V: TRBV10-3

DNA: TGCGCCAGCACGAGTGGGGCCAACGTCCTGACTTTC
CDR3: CASTSGANVLTF
D: -
length: 12
size: many
J: TRBJ2-6
V: TRBV5-1

DNA: TGTGCCAGCAGCTTTCAGGGGGGATACGAGCAGTACTTC
CDR3: CASSFQGGYEQYF
D: -
length: 13
size: many
J: TRBJ2-7
V: TRBV5-5

DNA: TGTGCCAGCAGCCAAATAGGGAACACTGAAGCTTTCTTT
CDR3: CASSQIGNTEAFF
D: -
length: 13
size: -
J: TRBJ1-1
V: TRBV3-1

DNA: TGTGCCAGCAGCCCAACCTGGGAGGCCGAAGCTTTCTTT
CDR3: CASSPTWEAEAFF
D: -
length: 13
size: many
J: TRBJ1-1
V: TRBV11-2

DNA: TGTGCCAGCAGCCGTGCGGGGGTCGGACAGCCCCAGCATTTT
CDR3: CASSRAGVGQPQHF
D: -
length: 14
size: many
J: TRBJ1-5
V: TRBV7-2

DNA: TGTGCCAGCAGCCATCCTCGGACAGGGGAGACCTATGGCTACACCTTC
CDR3: CASSHPRTGETYGYTF
D: TRBD1
length: 16
size: -
J: TRBJ1-2
V: TRBV11-2

DNA: TGTGCCAGCAGTTTACGAGGTCCTCTCTATGGCTACACCTTC
CDR3: CASSLRGPLYGYTF
D: -
length: 14
size: few
J: TRBJ1-2
V: TRBV27

DNA: TGTGCCAGCAGAAATCCGACAGGGAGCACAGATACGCAGTATTTT
CDR3: CASRNPTGSTDTQYF
D: TRBD1
length: 15
size: many
J: TRBJ2-3
V: TRBV7-2

DNA: TGTGCCAGCAGCCCCGAGGGGGGCACTGGGGCCAACGTCCTGACTTTC
CDR3: CASSPEGGTGANVLTF
D: -
length: 16
size: -
J: TRBJ2-6
V: TRBV3-1

DNA: TGTGCCAGCAGGTCAACAGGGAACACTGAAGCTTTCTTT
CDR3: CASRSTGNTEAFF
D: -
length: 13
size: few
J: TRBJ1-1
V: TRBV6-5

DNA: TGTGCCTGGAGTGGGTCGGGACAGGGAGGAAAACAGCCCCAGCATTTT
CDR3: CAWSGSGQGGKQPQHF
D: TRBD1
length: 16
size: few
J: TRBJ1-5
V: TRBV30

DNA: TGTGCCAGCAGCCAAGAAGTCTCCTACGAGCAGTACTTC
CDR3: CASSQEVSYEQYF
D: -
length: 13
size: -
J: TRBJ2-7
V: TRBV3-1

DNA: TGTGCCAGCAGTTTACCAGCGGGGATCTCTAGCACAGATACGCAGTATTTT
CDR3: CASSLPAGISSTDTQYF
D: TRBD2
length: 17
size: -
J: TRBJ2-3
V: TRBV27

DNA: TGTGCCAGCAGAGGGACAGACTACGAGCAGTACTTC
CDR3: CASRGTDYEQYF
D: TRBD1
length: 12
size: -
J: TRBJ2-7
V: TRBV27

DNA: TGTGCCAGCAGCCCCGAACCGGGAAAAGGAGAGCAGTTCTTC
CDR3: CASSPEPGKGEQFF
D: -
length: 14
size: many
J: TRBJ2-1
V: TRBV28

DNA: TGTGCCAGCAGTTCCCGTCTGACTAGCCACGACACTATCTCCTACGAGCAGTACTTC
CDR3: CASSSRLTSHDTISYEQYF
D: TRBD2
length: 19
size: many
J: TRBJ2-7
V: TRBV12-3/TRBV12-4

DNA: TGTGCCAGTAGTACAACAGGGTCGGGCACCGGGGAGCTGTTTTTT
CDR3: CASSTTGSGTGELFF
D: -
length: 15
size: few
J: TRBJ2-2
V: TRBV19

DNA: TGTGCCACCACCAGGGGAAATGAGCAGTTCTTC
CDR3: CATTRGNEQFF
D: -
length: 11
size: many
J: TRBJ2-1
V: TRBV24-1

DNA: TGTGCCATTCGACGGGGGGGGGATGAAGCTTTCTTT
CDR3: CAIRRGGDEAFF
D: -
length: 12
size: many
J: TRBJ1-1
V: TRBV10-3

DNA: TGTGCCAGCAGCCGTACACAGTATAGCAATCAGCCCCAGCATTTT
CDR3: CASSRTQYSNQPQHF
D: -
length: 15
size: many
J: TRBJ1-5
V: TRBV28

DNA: TGTGCCAGCTCACCTCGAGGGGGCGGCGACACCGGGGAGCTGTTTTTT
CDR3: CASSPRGGGDTGELFF
D: TRBD1
length: 16
size: many
J: TRBJ2-2
V: TRBV18

DNA: TGTGCCAGCAGTTTCGACTACATGAACACTGAAGCTTTCTTT
CDR3: CASSFDYMNTEAFF
D: -
length: 14
size: -
J: TRBJ1-1
V: TRBV28

DNA: TGCAGTGCTAGAGGACTAGCGGGGGGAAGGAATGAGCAGTTCTTC
CDR3: CSARGLAGGRNEQFF
D: TRBD2
length: 15
size: many
J: TRBJ2-1
V: TRBV20-1

DNA: TGTGCCACCCGACTTATGCCCCAGAGATACGAGCAGTACTTC
CDR3: CATRLMPQRYEQYF
D: -
length: 14
size: many
J: TRBJ2-7
V: TRBV10-3

DNA: TGTGCCAGCAGCTCCGGTCAGGGGGGATTTAACTATGGCTACACCTTC
CDR3: CASSSGQGGFNYGYTF
D: TRBD1
length: 16
size: few
J: TRBJ1-2
V: TRBV5-5

DNA: TGTGCCAGCAACCGAGTGGAGCTTCAAGAGACCCAGTACTTC
CDR3: CASNRVELQETQYF
D: -
length: 14
size: -
J: TRBJ2-5
V: TRBV28

DNA: TGTGCCAGCAGCCTCTCTCCCGGACTTAGTGGGGGCTTC
CDR3: CASSLSPGLSGGF
D: -
length: 13
size: many
J: TRBJ2-7
V: TRBV11-2

DNA: TGTGCCAGCAGCCCCCGGGACTCTCGGGACTCGCAGTATTTT
CDR3: CASSPRDSRDSQYF
D: -
length: 14
size: -
J: TRBJ2-3
V: TRBV7-3

DNA: TGCGCCAGCAGCCTGGGACAGGGTGAATTCAATGAGCAGTTCTTC
CDR3: CASSLGQGEFNEQFF
D: TRBD1
length: 15
size: many
J: TRBJ2-1
V: TRBV5-1

DNA: TGTGCCAGCAGCGTAGGTTCTGGGGGTGATTACGAGCAGTACTTC
CDR3: CASSVGSGGDYEQYF
D: -
length: 15
size: -
J: TRBJ2-7
V: TRBV9

DNA: TGTGCCAGCAAAGTTAGGGACTCCTTCTACAATGAGCAGTTCTTC
CDR3: CASKVRDSFYNEQFF
D: -
length: 15
size: many
J: TRBJ2-1
V: TRBV6-2/TRBV6-3

DNA: TGTGCCAGCAGCCAAGGGACAGGGAGTCAGCCCCAGCATTTT
CDR3: CASSQGTGSQPQHF
D: TRBD1
length: 14
size: few
J: TRBJ1-5
V: TRBV3-1

DNA: TGTGCCAGCAGTCAGCGGACTAGCGGCTACGAGCAGTACTTC
CDR3: CASSQRTSGYEQYF
D: TRBD2
length: 14
size: few
J: TRBJ2-7
V: TRBV6-6

DNA: TGTGCCAGCAGCCGGGGACTAGCGGGAGCCGGGGAGCTGTTTTTT
CDR3: CASSRGLAGAGELFF
D: TRBD2
length: 15
size: -
J: TRBJ2-2
V: TRBV7-3

DNA: TGTGCCAGCAGTGGGGAGACTACCTACGAGCAGTACTTC
CDR3: CASSGETTYEQYF
D: -
length: 13
size: -
J: TRBJ2-7
V: TRBV2

DNA: TGCAGCGTTCAACAAACGACAGGACCTAATGAAAAACTGTTTTTT
CDR3: CSVQQTTGPNEKLFF
D: -
length: 15
size: -
J: TRBJ1-4
V: TRBV29-1

DNA: TGTGCTAGCAGCCAACCCGACTCAGATACGCAGTATTTT
CDR3: CASSQPDSDTQYF
D: -
length: 13
size: many
J: TRBJ2-3
V: TRBV7-7

DNA: TGTGCCAGCAGTACGCCCGGGTCGTACGAGCAGTACTTC
CDR3: CASSTPGSYEQYF
D: -
length: 13
size: many
J: TRBJ2-7
V: TRBV7-9

DNA: TGTGCCAGCAGTTTAGCGCTCGGGACTAGCGGGGGACCTTACAATGAGCAGTTCTTC
CDR3: CASSLALGTSGGPYNEQFF
D: TRBD2
length: 19
size: few
J: TRBJ2-1
V: TRBV12-3/TRBV12-4

DNA: TGTGCCAGCAGCCCCATGGGACTAGCGGGGCGTGGGGAGACCCAGTACTTC
CDR3: CASSPMGLAGRGETQYF
D: TRBD2
length: 17
size: many
J: TRBJ2-5
V: TRBV11-2

DNA: TGTGCCAGCAGCTCGGCGCAGGGGACTGAAGCTTTCTTT
CDR3: CASSSAQGTEAFF
D: -
length: 13
size: many
J: TRBJ1-1
V: TRBV7-9

DNA: TGTGCCATCAGTCAGCGGAGGGGGGAAGAGACCCAGTACTTC
CDR3: CAISQRRGEETQYF
D: -
length: 14
size: few
J: TRBJ2-5
V: TRBV10-3